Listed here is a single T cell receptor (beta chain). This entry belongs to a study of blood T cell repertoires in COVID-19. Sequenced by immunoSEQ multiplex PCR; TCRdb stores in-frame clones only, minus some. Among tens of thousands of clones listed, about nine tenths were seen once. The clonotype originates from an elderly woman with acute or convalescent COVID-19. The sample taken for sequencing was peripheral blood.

The CDR3 spells CASSQDTRAYEQYF. CDR3 coding DNA: TGCGCCAGCAGCCAAGATACCCGGGCCTACGAGCAGTACTTC. The chain is built from TRBV4-3 and TRBJ2-7; no clear D. Between the trimmed V and J ends, which lost 0 bases and 2 bases, there was a span of 8 bases. The germline CDR1 and CDR2 sequences are LGHNA and YSLEER. This CDR3 is 14 amino acids long.